Shown below are 29 T cell receptor beta chains from a single sample sequenced in a study of T cell repertoires in cytomegalovirus infection. In TCRdb, the reads were re-called with MiXCR into one record per CDR3 protein. Seen here are some 940,000 distinct CDR3 sequences, 25% to 40% observed once, and the top ten hold under 15%. Antigen specificity for these receptors is unknown. This specimen consisted of cultured CD8+ T cells from PBMCs, obtained from culture after CMV antigen stimulation. Receptor source: a human donor in good health (CMV status not recorded). Some clones in this sample may be carry-over from other donors' samples.

This clonotype occurred once. V is TRBV4-1 and J is TRBJ1-2; possibly TRBD1 for D (5 bases). CDR3 length: 18 amino acids. V was shortened by 0 bases and J by 7 bases, with 24 bases between the two germline ends. Germline V lookup: CDR1 MGHRA, CDR2 YSYEKL. The CDR3 sequence is CASSQDILQVGREFGYTF. The DNA for the CDR3 is TGCGCCAGCAGCCAAGATATCCTTCAGGTTGGCAGGGAGTTTGGCTACACCTTC.

V usage is TRBV7-2 and J usage is TRBJ1-5; D perhaps matches TRBD1 (6 bases). V lost 1 base to trimming and J lost 4 bases, with 11 bases between them. Germline CDR1 and CDR2: SGHTA and FQGNSA. The CDR3 totals 15 residues. CDR3 residues: CASSLEGVINQPQHF. In nucleotides, the CDR3 is TGTGCCAGCAGCTTAGAGGGGGTAATAAATCAGCCCCAGCATTTT.

This clonotype was picked up a small number of times. The J gene is TRBJ2-2, the V gene TRBV19; no definite D call. Trimming cost V 3 bases and J 6 bases, with 11 bases left between them. Germline V gene data show CDR1 as LNHDA and CDR2 as SQIVND (reference sequence). The CDR3 sequence is 14 residues long. The DNA for the CDR3 is TGTGCCAGTAGTATCCCGCGGAGCCCCGGGGAGCTGTTTTTT. Its protein product is CASSIPRSPGELFF. The full variable domain, with the rest looked up from reference TRBV19 and TRBJ2-2, is DGGITQSPKYLFRKEGQNVTLSCEQNLNHDAMYWYRQDPGQGLRLIYYSQIVNDFQKGDIAEGYSVSREKKESFPLTVTSAQKNPTAFYLCASSIPRSPGELFFGEGSRLTVL.

The J gene is TRBJ2-7, the V gene TRBV20-1; D uncertain. From germline, CDR1 is DFQATT and CDR2 SNEGSKA (reference sequence). V was trimmed by 6 bases and J by 4 bases, leaving 19 bases between them. The CDR3 sequence is 14 residues long. CDR3 region: CSAYFATTPYEQYF. In DNA, the CDR3 is TGCAGTGCCTATTTTGCCACTACGCCTTACGAGCAGTACTTC.

As for this clonotype: A junction end diverges from the germline sequence, so it may reflect a read error. The chain links TRBV5-6 to TRBJ2-7, with D perhaps TRBD1 (5 bases). This CDR3 has 16 amino acids. The germline CDR1 and CDR2 sequences are SGHDT and YYEEEE. The CDR3 nucleotides are TGTGCCAACAGCTTTTTTGTATCGGACACTCCCTACGAGCAGTACTTC. This gives the protein CANSFFVSDTPYEQYF.

The CDR3 spells CASSYGPVETQYF. CDR3 coding DNA: TGCGCCAGCAGCTACGGGCCAGTAGAGACCCAGTACTTC. The J gene is TRBJ2-5, the V gene TRBV5-1; D is uncertain. Germline V gene lookup returns CDR1 SGHRS and CDR2 YFSETQ. Trimming took 3 bases from V and 4 from J, leaving 10 bases between them. CDR3 length equals 13 residues. The full variable domain, its missing parts supplied by reference TRBV5-1 and TRBJ2-5, is KAGVTQTPRYLIKTRGQQVTLSCSPISGHRSVSWYQQTPGQGLQFLFEYFSETQRNKGNFPGRFSGRQFSNSRSEMNVSTLELGDSALYLCASSYGPVETQYFGPGTRLLVL.

Details on this clonotype: An end of the junction does not agree with germline; a read error may underlie this. The chain uses TRBV6-2 or TRBV6-3 and TRBJ2-1; the match to TRBD2 covers 10 bases. The CDR3 totals 17 residues. Germline CDR1 and CDR2: MNHEY and SVGEGT. The CDR3: CAISDTLAGSSYNEQFF. Written as DNA, the CDR3 is TGTGCCATCAGTGACACACTAGCGGGGAGCTCCTACAATGAGCAGTTCTTC.

This clonotype was seen only a few times. The V and J genes are TRBV2 and TRBJ1-2, with 7 nucleotides matching TRBD1. CDR1 and CDR2 (germline): SNHLY, FYNNEI. With 6 bases clipped from V and 4 bases from J, the junction kept 11 bases outside the gene matches. This CDR3 contains 15 residues. The CDR3 sequence: CASRSPGQELYGYTF. Here the CDR3 DNA reads TGTGCCAGCAGGTCCCCCGGACAGGAGCTCTATGGCTACACCTTC. Together with reference TRBV2 and TRBJ1-2, the CDR3 gives the full variable domain: EPEVTQTPSHQVTQMGQEVILRCVPISNHLYFYWYRQILGQKVEFLVSFYNNEISEKSEIFDDQFSVERPDGSNFTLKIRSTKLEDSAMYFCASRSPGQELYGYTFGSGTRLTVV.

This clonotype came up a few times. This sequence joins TRBV6-2 or TRBV6-3 and TRBJ2-4, with TRBD2 as a possible D gene (5 bases). The CDR3 has 16 amino acids. V lost 0 bases, J lost 0 bases, and 9 bases lay in between. The germline V gene encodes CDR1 MNHEY and CDR2 SVGEGT. The CDR3 loop is CASSYSRAEAKNIQYF. The CDR3 bases are TGTGCCAGCAGTTACTCGAGGGCGGAAGCCAAAAACATTCAGTACTTC.

This clonotype was seen only a few times. The genes are TRBV14 and TRBJ2-6, with a possible D match to TRBD1 (6 bases). CDR1 is SGHDN, CDR2 FVKESK, per germline. Trimming removed 2 bases at V and 2 bases at J, with 10 bases between. The CDR3 sequence is 16 residues long. The CDR3: CASSQLQGTGANVLTF. The CDR3, as DNA: TGTGCCAGCAGCCAATTACAGGGTACTGGGGCCAACGTCCTGACTTTC.

This sequence joins TRBV20-1 and TRBJ2-2, with 8 bases identical to TRBD1. This CDR3 contains 16 residues. Germline CDR1 reads DFQATT; CDR2 reads SNEGSKA (reference sequence). V shed 0 bases and J 4 bases; nucleotides not matched to a gene: 7. The CDR3 bases are TGCAGTGCTAGAGACACCGGACAGGGTAGCACCGGGGAGCTGTTTTTT. Its translation: CSARDTGQGSTGELFF.

The chain couples TRBV20-1 to TRBJ2-7, with TRBD1 as a possible D gene (6 bases). V lost 0 bases and J 3 bases, leaving 15 bases between the germline ends. Germline V lookup: CDR1 DFQATT, CDR2 SNEGSKA (reference sequence). This CDR3 has 15 amino acids. The CDR3 DNA is TGCAGTGCTAGAGAGGGGTGGACAGACTACTACGAGCAGTACTTC. Its translation is CSAREGWTDYYEQYF.

DNA of the CDR3: TGTGCCAGCAGCCCGGGCCACAGGGAAGTGAGGAATACGCAGTATTTT. Its translation is CASSPGHREVRNTQYF. V gene TRBV7-9 combines with J gene TRBJ2-3; tentative D call: TRBD1 (6 bases). Germline V lookup: CDR1 SEHNR, CDR2 FQNEAQ (reference sequence). The ends were cut back, 5 bases at V and 7 bases at J, with 22 bases in the middle. The CDR3 is 16 amino acids.

V gene TRBV10-3 combines with J gene TRBJ1-2; D gene ambiguous. The CDR3 loop spans 14 amino acids. Trimming removed 7 bases at V and 4 bases at J, with 16 bases between. CDR1 is ENHRY, CDR2 SYGVKD, per germline. CDR3 DNA: TGTGCCATCAAGAACGGGCCGCCTCGCTATGGCTACACCTTC. Translated: CAIKNGPPRYGYTF.

This clonotype was seen only a few times. V is TRBV3-1 and J is TRBJ1-3, with D possibly TRBD1 on 5 matching bases. CDR3 size: 16 residues. V lost 0 bases and J 2 bases, leaving 11 bases between the germline ends. Germline V CDR1 and CDR2: LGHDT, YNNKEL (reference sequence). CDR3 loop: CASSQEGGHPGNTIYF. As DNA, the CDR3 is TGTGCCAGCAGCCAAGAGGGCGGACACCCTGGAAACACCATATATTTT.

The V call is TRBV3-1, the J call TRBJ1-6, with 8 bases lining up with TRBD1. Trimming at V came to 2 bases and at J to 6 bases, leaving 0 bases not matched to a gene. CDR3 length: 14 residues. Germline CDR1 LGHDT, CDR2 YNNKEL (reference sequence). This CDR3 is CASSQQGANSPLHF. CDR3 DNA: TGTGCCAGCAGCCAACAGGGGGCTAATTCACCCCTCCACTTT.

The chain couples TRBV24-1 to TRBJ2-2; D is uncertain. Trimming shortened V by 0 bases and J by 5 bases, and 6 bases separated the two germline ends. The V gene's germline CDR1 is KGHDR and CDR2 SFDVKD. The CDR3 extends over 14 amino acids. In DNA form, the CDR3 reads TGTGCCACCAGTGATTTGGGGGTGACCGGGGAGCTGTTTTTT. Translated, it gives CATSDLGVTGELFF.

This clonotype was seen ten or more times. This rearrangement joins TRBV7-9 to TRBJ1-2; D ambiguous. The CDR3 is made up of 13 amino acids. Germline assignment: CDR1 SEHNR and CDR2 FQNEAQ (reference sequence). The germline V and J ends were trimmed by 5 bases and 6 bases, with 13 bases remaining between them. CDR3 loop: CASSAIVKDGYTF. CDR3 nucleotides: TGTGCCAGCAGCGCCATCGTCAAGGATGGCTACACCTTC.

This clonotype was found many times. V is TRBV12-3 or TRBV12-4 and J is TRBJ1-2; no firm D call. Between the trimmed V and J ends, which lost 1 base and 8 bases, there was a span of 11 bases. The CDR3 loop spans 13 amino acids. The CDR3 sequence is CASSLVPTMGYTF. For the CDR3, the DNA is TGTGCCAGCAGTTTAGTGCCTACTATGGGCTACACCTTC.

This chain joins TRBV12-5 and TRBJ1-5; TRBD1 agrees at 9 bases. The CDR3 contains 16 residues. The trim removed 5 bases at V and 5 bases at J, leaving 10 bases unmatched. The germline gives CDR1 LGHNT, CDR2 FRNRAP. The CDR3 protein is CASGLDDRGSDQPQHF. The CDR3 DNA reads TGTGCTAGTGGTCTGGATGACAGGGGGAGTGATCAGCCCCAGCATTTT.

The chain employs TRBV7-9 and TRBJ2-3; 8 nucleotides align to TRBD1. With V trimmed by 3 bases and J by 4 bases, 18 bases remained unmatched. Germline V gene data show CDR1 as SEHNR and CDR2 as FQNEAQ (reference sequence). The CDR3 runs 19 residues. CDR3 sequence reads: CASSLSATGDARVADTQYF. The CDR3 nucleotides are TGTGCCAGCAGCTTGTCGGCGACAGGGGACGCCAGAGTGGCAGATACGCAGTATTTT.

The rearrangement joins TRBV12-3 or TRBV12-4 to TRBJ2-2; D is perhaps TRBD1 or TRBD2 (5 bases each). V dropped 4 bases and J dropped 4 bases, with 13 bases sitting between them. This CDR3 has 15 residues. Written as DNA, the CDR3 is TGTGCCAGCAGTTCCAGCTCAGGGACCACCGGGGAGCTGTTTTTT. Its protein is CASSSSSGTTGELFF.

The chain recombines TRBV5-1 with TRBJ2-1; D possibly uses TRBD1 or TRBD2 (5 bases each). CDR1 is SGHRS and CDR2 is YFSETQ in the germline V gene. Trimming stripped 0 bases from V and 4 bases from J, with 14 bases between. The CDR3 runs 16 residues. CDR3 coding DNA: TGCGCCAGCAGCTTGGAAGGAGGACAAGGTTACAATGAGCAGTTCTTC. Translating gives CASSLEGGQGYNEQFF.

This clonotype was seen ten or more times. This rearrangement joins TRBV7-2 to TRBJ1-1; 7 bases match TRBD1. The germline V gene encodes CDR1 SGHTA and CDR2 FQGNSA. The CDR3 extends over 16 amino acids. The J segment lost 3 bases and the V segment lost 1 base, leaving 8 bases of the junction unmatched. In DNA form, the CDR3 reads TGTGCCAGCAGCTTAGGAGGGGGCCTAGGGTACACTGAAGCTTTCTTT. Encoded protein: CASSLGGGLGYTEAFF.

At least ten counts were recorded for this clonotype. The V and J genes are TRBV7-2 and TRBJ1-4, with no clear D. Trimming removed 5 bases from V and 8 bases from J, with 15 bases in between. Germline V lookup: CDR1 SGHTA, CDR2 FQGNSA. The CDR3 loop spans 14 amino acids. CDR3 in amino acids: CASSLTVSGEKLFF. Here the CDR3 DNA reads TGTGCCAGCAGCCTAACAGTGAGCGGCGAAAAACTGTTTTTT.

The chain uses TRBV2 and TRBJ2-3; the match to TRBD2 covers 13 bases. V shed 0 bases, J shed 1 base, and the junction held 7 bases outside the gene matches. Germline assignment: CDR1 SNHLY and CDR2 FYNNEI. The CDR3 has 19 residues. The CDR3 loop reads CASSEALVGLAGGTDTQYF. DNA for the CDR3: TGTGCCAGCAGTGAAGCGTTAGTCGGACTAGCGGGGGGCACAGATACGCAGTATTTT.

A word on this clonotype: This may stem from a read error, because a much larger clone lies one nucleotide away. The chain employs TRBV7-2 and TRBJ2-2, with 12 bases matching TRBD2. Germline loops: CDR1 SGHTA, CDR2 FQGNSA. The V segment lost 5 bases and the J segment 3 bases; nucleotides outside the gene matches: 7. This CDR3 is built from 17 residues. CDR3 nucleotide sequence: TGTACCAGCAGCCACCACCTAGCGGGGGGGCACACCGGGGAGCTGTTTTTT. Translated, it gives CTSSHHLAGGHTGELFF.

This clonotype occurred many times. CDR3 DNA sequence: TGTGCCAGCAGTGGGACAGGGGTCTCACCCCTCCACTTT. Its translation is CASSGTGVSPLHF. The J gene is TRBJ1-6, the V gene TRBV6-1, with 9 bases that match TRBD1. V shed 4 bases, J shed 10 bases, and the junction held 2 bases outside the gene matches. This CDR3 spans 13 amino acids. The germline V gene encodes CDR1 MNHNS and CDR2 SASEGT.

The CDR3 region is CSVLAYQVNTEAFF. CDR3 bases: TGCAGTGTTTTAGCTTATCAGGTGAACACTGAAGCTTTCTTT. The chain combines TRBV20-1 with TRBJ1-1; D unclear. Germline V gene data show CDR1 as DFQATT and CDR2 as SNEGSKA (reference sequence). Trimming stripped 7 bases from V and 0 bases from J, with 15 bases between. The CDR3 totals 14 residues.